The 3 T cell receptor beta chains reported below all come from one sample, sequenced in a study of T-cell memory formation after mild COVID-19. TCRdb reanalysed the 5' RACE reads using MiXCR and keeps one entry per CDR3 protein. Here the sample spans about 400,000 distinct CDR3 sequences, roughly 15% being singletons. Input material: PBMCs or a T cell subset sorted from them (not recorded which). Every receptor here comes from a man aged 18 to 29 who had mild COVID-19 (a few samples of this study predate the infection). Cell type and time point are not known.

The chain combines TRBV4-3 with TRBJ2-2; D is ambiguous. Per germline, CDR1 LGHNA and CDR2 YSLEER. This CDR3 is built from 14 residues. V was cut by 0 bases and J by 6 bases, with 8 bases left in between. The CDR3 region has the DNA TGCGCCAGCAGCCAAGAGACGGGCCCCGGGGAGCTGTTTTTT. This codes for CASSQETGPGELFF.

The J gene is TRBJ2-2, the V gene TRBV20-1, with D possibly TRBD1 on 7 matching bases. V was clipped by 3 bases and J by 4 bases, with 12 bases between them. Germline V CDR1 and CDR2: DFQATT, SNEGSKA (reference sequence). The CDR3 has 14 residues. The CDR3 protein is CSARNRGGTGELFF. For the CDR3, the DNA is TGCAGTGCTAGGAACAGGGGAGGCACCGGGGAGCTGTTTTTT.

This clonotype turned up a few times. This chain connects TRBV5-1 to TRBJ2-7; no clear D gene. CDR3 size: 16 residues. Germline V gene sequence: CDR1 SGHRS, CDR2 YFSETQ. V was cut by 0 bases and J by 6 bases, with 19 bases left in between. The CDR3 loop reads CASSLGHWEELREQYF. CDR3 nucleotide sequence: TGCGCCAGCAGCTTGGGCCACTGGGAAGAGTTGCGCGAGCAGTACTTC.